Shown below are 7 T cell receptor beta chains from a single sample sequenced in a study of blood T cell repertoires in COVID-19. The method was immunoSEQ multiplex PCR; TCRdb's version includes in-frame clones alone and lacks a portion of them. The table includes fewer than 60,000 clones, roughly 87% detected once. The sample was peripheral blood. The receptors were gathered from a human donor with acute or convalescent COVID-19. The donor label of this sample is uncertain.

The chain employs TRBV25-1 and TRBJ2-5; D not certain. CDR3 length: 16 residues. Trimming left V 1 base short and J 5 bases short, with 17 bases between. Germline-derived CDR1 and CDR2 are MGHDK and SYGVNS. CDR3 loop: CASSESDGGAWETQYF. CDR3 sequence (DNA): TGTGCCAGCAGTGAATCTGACGGTGGAGCCTGGGAGACCCAGTACTTC.

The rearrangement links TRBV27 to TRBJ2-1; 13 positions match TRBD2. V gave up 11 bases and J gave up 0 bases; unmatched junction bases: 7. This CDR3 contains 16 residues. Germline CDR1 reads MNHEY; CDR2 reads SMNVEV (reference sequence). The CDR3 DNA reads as TGTGCCTCCCTGGGGACTAGCGGGACCTCCTACAATGAGCAGTTCTTC. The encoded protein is CASLGTSGTSYNEQFF.

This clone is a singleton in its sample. Here the CDR3 DNA reads TGTGCCAGCAGTGAAATTAGTGGGAGTCCCCACGAGCAGTACTTC. It specifies CASSEISGSPHEQYF. The gene calls are TRBV2 and TRBJ2-7, with D perhaps matching TRBD2 (5 bases). CDR1 and CDR2 from the germline V gene are SNHLY and FYNNEI. Between the trimmed V and J ends, which lost 2 bases and 5 bases, there was a span of 16 bases. The CDR3 is made up of 15 amino acids.

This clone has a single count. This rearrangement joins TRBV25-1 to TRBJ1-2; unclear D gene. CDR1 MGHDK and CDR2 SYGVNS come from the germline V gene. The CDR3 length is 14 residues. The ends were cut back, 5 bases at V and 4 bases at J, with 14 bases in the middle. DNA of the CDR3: TGTGCCAGCAGTTTTATTTCGGGAACCTATGGCTACACCTTC. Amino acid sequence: CASSFISGTYGYTF.

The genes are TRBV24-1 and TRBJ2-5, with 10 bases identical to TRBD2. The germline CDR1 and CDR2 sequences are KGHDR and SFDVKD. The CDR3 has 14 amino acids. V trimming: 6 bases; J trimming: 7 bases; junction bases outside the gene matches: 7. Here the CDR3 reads CATSQAGGSGTQYF. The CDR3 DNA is TGTGCCACCAGTCAAGCGGGAGGGTCAGGGACCCAGTACTTC.

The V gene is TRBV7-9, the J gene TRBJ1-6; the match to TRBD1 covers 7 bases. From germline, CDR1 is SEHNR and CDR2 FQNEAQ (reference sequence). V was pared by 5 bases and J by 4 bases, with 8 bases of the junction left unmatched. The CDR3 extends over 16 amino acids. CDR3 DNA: TGTGCCAGCAGCGGTTTATCGGGACAGTATAATTCACCCCTCCACTTT. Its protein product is CASSGLSGQYNSPLHF.

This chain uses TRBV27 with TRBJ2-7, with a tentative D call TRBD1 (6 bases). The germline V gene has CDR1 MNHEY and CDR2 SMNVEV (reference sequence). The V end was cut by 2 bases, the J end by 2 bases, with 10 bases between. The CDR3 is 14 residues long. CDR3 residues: CASSLQGPAYEQYF. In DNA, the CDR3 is TGTGCCAGCAGTTTACAGGGGCCCGCCTACGAGCAGTACTTC.